Following are 3 T cell receptor beta chains from one sample sequenced in a study of blood T cell repertoires in COVID-19. Only in-frame clones appear in the TCRdb table, and some are missing; sequencing was by immunoSEQ multiplex PCR. The sample records 150,000 to 200,000 clones, 60% to 80% being singletons. Material: PBMCs or T cells enriched from blood (not recorded which). The receptors originated from a woman between 50 and 59 years old who had recovered from COVID-19.

V and J are TRBV7-9 and TRBJ1-5; possible D gene TRBD1, 5 bases. The CDR3 sequence is 15 residues long. Germline V gene sequence: CDR1 SEHNR, CDR2 FQNEAQ (reference sequence). The ends were cut back, 1 base at V and 6 bases at J, with 13 bases in the middle. CDR3 bases: TGTGCCAGCAGCTTAGAAGGGGTCTGGGGTCAGCCCCAGCATTTT. Its protein product is CASSLEGVWGQPQHF.

This chain connects TRBV9 to TRBJ2-2, with unresolved D. The V gene lost 3 bases and the J gene lost 1 base, with 13 bases spanning the gap. CDR3 size: 16 residues. Germline CDR1 and CDR2: SGDLS and YYNGEE. DNA for the CDR3: TGTGCCAGCAGCGCGCCTGGAGCCGAGAACACCGGGGAGCTGTTTTTT. Its protein is CASSAPGAENTGELFF.

The chain recombines TRBV6-6 with TRBJ2-7; 7 bases line up with TRBD1. Trimming at V came to 6 bases and at J to 3 bases, leaving 5 bases not matched to a gene. CDR3 length equals 13 residues. Germline V lookup: CDR1 MNHNY, CDR2 SVGAGI (reference sequence). CDR3 in amino acids: CASSRGQRYEQYF. CDR3 sequence (DNA): TGTGCCAGCAGCAGGGGACAGCGCTACGAGCAGTACTTC.